This record concerns one T cell receptor (beta chain) sequence. Its cognate antigen is unknown. Donors underwent one heparinised blood draw, 95 to 150 mL on average. CD4+ naive, central memory, regulatory and stem cell-like memory cells were sorted via CD45RO/CCR7/CD25/CD127/CD95/CD27. What was sequenced were expressed TCRB transcripts, since all of the isolated RNA had been reverse transcribed. Clones were read by immunoSEQ multiplex PCR, and TCRdb kept only the in-frame ones, dropping some. The sample contains about 27,000 clones, around three fifths of which appear only once. This sample is part of a study of beta chain features in type 1 diabetes. For the study at large: Researchers looked at 95 million to 140 million sorted cells across all samples. Study-wide results and caveats: For Type 1 diabetes patients, all four CD4+ subsets carried TCRB CDR3s that were moderately but significantly shorter.

Trimming shortened V by 0 bases and J by 0 bases, and 15 bases separated the two germline ends. This CDR3 has 18 residues. Germline V CDR1 and CDR2: SGHVS, FQNEAQ. The gene calls are TRBV7-8 and TRBJ1-5; D not certain. Sequenced: Tregs from blood. The clonotype comes from a woman younger than 35 with type 1 diabetes. The CDR3 is CASSLAVGVEYSNQPQHF. CDR3 bases: TGTGCCAGCAGCTTAGCCGTCGGTGTCGAATATAGCAATCAGCCCCAGCATTTT.